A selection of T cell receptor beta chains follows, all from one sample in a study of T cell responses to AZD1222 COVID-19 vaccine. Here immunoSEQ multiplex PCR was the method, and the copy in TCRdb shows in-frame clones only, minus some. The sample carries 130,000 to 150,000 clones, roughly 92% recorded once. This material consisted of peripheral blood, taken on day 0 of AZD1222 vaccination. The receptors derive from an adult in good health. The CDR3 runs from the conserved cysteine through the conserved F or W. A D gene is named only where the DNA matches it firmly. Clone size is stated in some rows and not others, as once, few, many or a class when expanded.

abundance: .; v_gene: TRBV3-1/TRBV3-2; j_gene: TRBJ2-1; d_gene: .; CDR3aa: CASSPLNGAYNEQFF; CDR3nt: TGTGCCAGCAGCCCTCTAAACGGAGCCTACAATGAGCAGTTCTTC
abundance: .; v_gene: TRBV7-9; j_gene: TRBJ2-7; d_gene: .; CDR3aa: CASSPWGYEQYF; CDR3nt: TGTGCCAGCAGCCCATGGGGATACGAGCAGTACTTC
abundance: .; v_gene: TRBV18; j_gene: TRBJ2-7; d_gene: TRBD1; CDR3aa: CASSPRTGGYEQYF; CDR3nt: TGTGCCAGCTCACCCCGGACAGGGGGCTACGAGCAGTACTTC
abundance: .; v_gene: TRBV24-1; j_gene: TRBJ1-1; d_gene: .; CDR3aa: CASLKRQRNTEAFF; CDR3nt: TGTGCCAGTCTCAAACGTCAGAGGAACACTGAAGCTTTCTTT
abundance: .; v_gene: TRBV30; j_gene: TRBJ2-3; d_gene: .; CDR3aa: CAWSELDGTDTQYF; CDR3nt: TGTGCCTGGAGTGAATTGGACGGCACAGATACGCAGTATTTT
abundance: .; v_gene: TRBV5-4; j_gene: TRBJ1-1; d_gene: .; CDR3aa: CASSNLGGRGNTEAFF; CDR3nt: TGTGCCAGCAGCAACTTAGGGGGAAGGGGGAACACTGAAGCTTTCTTT
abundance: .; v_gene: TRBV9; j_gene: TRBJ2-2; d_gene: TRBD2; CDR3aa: CASSVGLRAGGNTGELFF; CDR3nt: TGTGCCAGCAGCGTGGGGCTTCGAGCGGGAGGGAACACCGGGGAGCTGTTTTTT
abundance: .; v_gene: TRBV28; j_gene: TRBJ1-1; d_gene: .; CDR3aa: CASSLFTDQNTEAFF; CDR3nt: TGTGCCAGCAGTTTATTTACAGACCAGAACACTGAAGCTTTCTTT
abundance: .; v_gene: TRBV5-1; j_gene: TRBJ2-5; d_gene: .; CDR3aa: CASSLRGGETQYF; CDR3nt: TGCGCCAGCAGCTTGCGGGGAGGAGAGACCCAGTACTTC
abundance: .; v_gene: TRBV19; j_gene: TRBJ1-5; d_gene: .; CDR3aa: CASSILAESNQPQHF; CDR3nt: TGTGCCAGTAGTATTCTGGCAGAGAGCAATCAGCCCCAGCATTTT
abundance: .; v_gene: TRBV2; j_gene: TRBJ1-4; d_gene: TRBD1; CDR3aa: CASSGGTGDNEKLFF; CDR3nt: TGTGCCAGCAGTGGAGGGACAGGGGATAATGAAAAACTGTTTTTT
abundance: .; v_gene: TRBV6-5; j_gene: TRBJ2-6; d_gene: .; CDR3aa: CASVASGANVLTF; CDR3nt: TGTGCCAGCGTTGCCTCTGGGGCCAACGTCCTGACTTTC
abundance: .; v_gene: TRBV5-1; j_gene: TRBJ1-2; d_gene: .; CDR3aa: CASSFSTEGFFGYTF; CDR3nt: TGCGCCAGCAGCTTTTCAACGGAGGGGTTCTTTGGCTACACCTTC
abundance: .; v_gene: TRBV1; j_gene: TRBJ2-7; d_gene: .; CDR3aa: CTSSQVASEYF; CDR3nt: TGCACCAGCAGCCAAGTGGCTAGCGAGTACTTC
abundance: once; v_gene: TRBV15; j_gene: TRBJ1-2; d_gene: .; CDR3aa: CATSRGTGDGYTF; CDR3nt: TGTGCCACCAGCAGAGGCACGGGGGATGGCTACACCTTC
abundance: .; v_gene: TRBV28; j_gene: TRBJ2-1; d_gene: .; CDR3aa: CASSESAEMGEQFF; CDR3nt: TGTGCCAGCAGTGAATCCGCGGAAATGGGTGAGCAGTTCTTC